Listed below are T cell receptor beta chains from one sample, sequenced in a study of PD-1 blockade in classical Hodgkin lymphoma. Method: immunoSEQ multiplex PCR; TCRdb's copy keeps in-frame clones and lacks some. The sample lists under 40,000 clones, around 89% seen once, with 1.2% in the top ten. Sequencing was done on a sample of CD4+ T cells from blood. These receptors all stem from a human donor with classical Hodgkin lymphoma. CDR3s include the opening cysteine and the closing phenylalanine or tryptophan. The D gene is left open where the match is weak.

cdr3_aa: CASTGLSGNTIYF
v_call: TRBV2
d_call: .

cdr3_aa: CASSPRGPETQYF
v_call: TRBV6-6
d_call: .

cdr3_aa: CASRPKGGSDYGYTF
v_call: TRBV5-1
d_call: .

cdr3_aa: CASSELGRAEAFF
v_call: TRBV6-1
d_call: .

cdr3_aa: CASSASLYLGTEAFF
v_call: TRBV9
d_call: .

cdr3_aa: CASRRAGNTEAFF
v_call: TRBV11-2
d_call: .

cdr3_aa: CASSFRVEGYGYTF
v_call: TRBV5-4
d_call: .

cdr3_aa: CASSPRSRGGGTDTQYF
v_call: TRBV18
d_call: TRBD2

cdr3_aa: CASSPQGAYGYHGYTF
v_call: TRBV18
d_call: TRBD1

cdr3_aa: CSVERKMNTEAFF
v_call: TRBV29-1
d_call: .